The text below deals with one TCR beta chain. Its specificity is not known. TCRdb fed the reads into MiXCR, producing one record per CDR3 protein. The sample contains 450,000 to 550,000 distinct CDR3 sequences, more than 15% of which appear only once. The sample is drawn from a study of T cell repertoires in cytomegalovirus infection. Study background: Signatures in public TCR beta sequences pointed to both CMV infection and matching HLA type. Study findings and constraints: Summed public TCR beta family frequency identified CMV carriers bearing the relevant HLA. HLA-C-restricted CMV clonotypes gave the most frequent clonotype in two of eight donors.

The receptor comes from a human donor in good health (CMV status not recorded). Some clones in this sample may be carry-over from other donors' samples. The specimen sequenced was CD8+ T cells from PBMCs.

CDR3 sequence reads: CASSLAGQGAKEQYF. The CDR3 nucleotides read TGTGCCAGCAGCCTGGCGGGACAGGGGGCGAAGGAGCAGTACTTC. This chain joins TRBV7-4 and TRBJ2-7; 12 bases match TRBD1. Per the germline V gene, CDR1 is SGHVT and CDR2 is SQSDAQ. CDR3 length equals 15 residues. V shed 5 bases and J 7 bases; nucleotides not matched to a gene: 9.